This record covers a single T cell receptor beta chain. The sample's time point: persistent/refractory GD, antithyroid drugs over 5 years with positive TRAb. The TCR library was made from RNA that had been extracted from PBMCs in TRIzol. American Thyroid Association guidelines were used to diagnose Graves' disease. This sample was taken from a study of regulatory T cells in long-lasting Graves disease. According to the study, TCR beta libraries were built with iRepertoire HTBI primers and CDR3-region Arm-PCR. TCRdb analysed the multiplex PCR reads with MiXCR anew, one entry per CDR3 protein. The sample has fewer than 600,000 distinct CDR3 sequences, 20% to 25% seen once; the top ten hold about 12%. This material consisted of peripheral blood mononuclear cells (PBMCs), taken when the disease was refractory, from a patient treated with antithyroid drugs. The TCR sequence derives from a female donor with Graves disease.

The CDR3 protein is CASSFQGFSYEQYF. CDR3 sequence (DNA): TGTGCCAGCAGCTTCCAGGGATTCTCCTACGAGCAGTACTTC. The chain is built from TRBV11-2 and TRBJ2-7; D is perhaps TRBD1 (5 bases). Germline V gene sequence: CDR1 SGHAT, CDR2 FQNNGV. Trimming cost V 3 bases and J 0 bases, with 9 bases left between them. This CDR3 region has 14 residues.